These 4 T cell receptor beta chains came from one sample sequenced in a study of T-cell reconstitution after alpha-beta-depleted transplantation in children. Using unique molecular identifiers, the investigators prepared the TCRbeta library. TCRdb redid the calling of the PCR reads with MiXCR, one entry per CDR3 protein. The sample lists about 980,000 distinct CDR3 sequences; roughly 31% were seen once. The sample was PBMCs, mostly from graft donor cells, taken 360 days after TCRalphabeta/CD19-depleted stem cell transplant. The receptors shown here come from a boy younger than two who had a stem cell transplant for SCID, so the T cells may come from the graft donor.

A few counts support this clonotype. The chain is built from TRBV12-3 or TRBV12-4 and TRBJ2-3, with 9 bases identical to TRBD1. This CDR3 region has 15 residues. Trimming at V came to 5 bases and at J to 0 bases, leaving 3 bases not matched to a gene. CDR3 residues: CASSRGQGSTDTQYF. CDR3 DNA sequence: TGTGCCAGCAGTCGCGGACAGGGGAGCACAGATACGCAGTATTTT.

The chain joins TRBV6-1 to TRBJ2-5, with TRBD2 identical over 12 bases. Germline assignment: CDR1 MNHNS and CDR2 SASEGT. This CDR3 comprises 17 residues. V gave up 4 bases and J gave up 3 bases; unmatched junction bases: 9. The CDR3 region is CASSAFWASGGEETQYF. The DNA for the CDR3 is TGTGCCAGCAGTGCTTTCTGGGCTAGCGGGGGGGAAGAGACCCAGTACTTC.

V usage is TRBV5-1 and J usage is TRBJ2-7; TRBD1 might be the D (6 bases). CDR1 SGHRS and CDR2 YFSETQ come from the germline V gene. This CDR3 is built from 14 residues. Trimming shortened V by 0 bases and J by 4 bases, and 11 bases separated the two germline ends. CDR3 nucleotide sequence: TGCGCCAGCAGCTTGGGGGGACACCTTTACGAGCAGTACTTC. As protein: CASSLGGHLYEQYF.

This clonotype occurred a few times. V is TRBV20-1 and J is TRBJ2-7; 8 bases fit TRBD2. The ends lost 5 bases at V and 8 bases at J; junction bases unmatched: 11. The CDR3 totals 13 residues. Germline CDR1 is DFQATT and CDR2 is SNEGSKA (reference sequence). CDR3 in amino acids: CSAVGGAYQKQYF. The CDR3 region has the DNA TGCAGTGCTGTCGGGGGGGCTTACCAGAAGCAGTACTTC.